These 30 T cell receptor beta chains share one sample of origin, sequenced in a study of blood T cell repertoires in COVID-19 (dated by TCRdb to 2019 to 2021). The library came from the immunoSEQ multiplex PCR assay. Here the immuneACCESS table is served through TCRdb, limited to in-frame sequences with V and J called. Missing clones are a known gap in these copies; in checked studies unresolved V genes cover under half, and the rest lacks a known reason. The sample includes some 150,000 clones, with around four fifths observed a single time. The ten largest make up approximately 15% of the sample. The sample was peripheral blood. The source of these receptors is a woman aged 70-85 years with COVID-19, enrolled during active disease.

CDR3 DNA sequence: TGTGCCAGCAGTGAACGGGGGGCGGCGGACACCGGGGAGCTGTTTTTT. This sequence encodes CASSERGAADTGELFF. The chain uses TRBV25-1 and TRBJ2-2, with a weak D call TRBD2 (7 bases). CDR1 is MGHDK, CDR2 SYGVNS, per germline. V was trimmed by 2 bases and J by 3 bases, leaving 13 bases between them. This CDR3 comprises 16 residues.

V usage is TRBV6-5 and J usage is TRBJ1-5, with D maybe TRBD1 (5 bases). This CDR3 is 13 amino acids long. V was shortened by 0 bases and J by 7 bases, with 7 bases between the two germline ends. Germline CDR1 reads MNHEY; CDR2 reads SVGAGI. The DNA of the CDR3 is TGTGCCAGCAGTTACTCAAGGGGACAGCCCCAGCATTTT. Translation gives CASSYSRGQPQHF.

J is TRBJ1-2 and V is TRBV6-5; no firm D call. Germline loops: CDR1 MNHEY, CDR2 SVGAGI. The CDR3 sequence is 12 residues long. The V end lost 7 bases, the J end lost 6 bases, and 12 bases lay between the germline ends. CDR3 region: CASTNAVHGYTF. Here the CDR3 DNA reads TGTGCCAGCACCAACGCGGTGCATGGCTACACCTTC.

This chain connects TRBV5-5 to TRBJ1-5; D gene uncertain. The CDR3 has 14 residues. V was trimmed by 7 bases and J by 1 base, leaving 12 bases between them. The V gene's germline CDR1 is SGHKS and CDR2 YYEKEE (reference sequence). The chain's CDR3 is CASQREVSNQPQHF. The CDR3 bases are TGTGCCAGCCAACGGGAAGTGAGCAATCAGCCCCAGCATTTT.

V and J are TRBV4-2 and TRBJ2-1, with TRBD1 matching 7 bases. CDR1 LGHNA and CDR2 YNFKEQ come from the germline V gene. This CDR3 comprises 16 residues. The V gene end was trimmed by 1 base and the J gene end by 2 bases; junction bases not matched to a gene: 5. In DNA form, the CDR3 reads TGTGCCAGCAGCCAAGTTGGGACAGATGCCTACAATGAGCAGTTCTTC. Its protein product is CASSQVGTDAYNEQFF.

The rearrangement links TRBV5-6 to TRBJ2-5; 7 nucleotides line up with TRBD1. Germline CDR1 reads SGHDT; CDR2 reads YYEEEE. Trimming cost V 1 base and J 0 bases; bases outside gene matches: 0. The CDR3 runs 14 residues. CDR3 region: CASSLTGDQETQYF. The CDR3 nucleotides are TGTGCCAGCAGCTTGACAGGGGACCAAGAGACCCAGTACTTC.

V is TRBV6-1 and J is TRBJ1-2, with a possible D match to TRBD1 (5 bases). Trimming stripped 1 base from V and 8 bases from J, with 11 bases between. The CDR3 length is 13 residues. Germline CDR1 is MNHNS and CDR2 is SASEGT. The CDR3: CASSEEQGRGYTF. CDR3 nucleotides: TGTGCCAGCAGTGAAGAGCAGGGTCGCGGCTACACCTTC.

V and J are TRBV19 and TRBJ2-5; 10 bases fit TRBD1. The germline V gene encodes CDR1 LNHDA and CDR2 SQIVND (reference sequence). The CDR3 consists of 14 residues. J was trimmed by 5 bases and V by 5 bases; bases with no gene match: 5. The chain's CDR3 is CASSLGQGRETQYF. The CDR3 bases are TGTGCCAGTAGTTTGGGACAGGGGCGGGAGACCCAGTACTTC.

This chain joins TRBV10-3 and TRBJ2-3; weak D call: TRBD1 (7 bases). Germline V gives CDR1 ENHRY, CDR2 SYGVKD. Trimming took 2 bases from V and 5 from J, leaving 14 bases between them. This CDR3 contains 15 residues. CDR3 in amino acids: CAISEGRGDRDTQYF. The CDR3, as DNA: TGTGCCATCAGTGAGGGCAGGGGGGACCGAGATACGCAGTATTTT.

The chain has TRBV5-1 and TRBJ2-7, with 8 bases matching TRBD2. V was clipped by 4 bases and J by 6 bases; unmatched bases: 12. Germline CDR1 reads SGHRS; CDR2 reads YFSETQ. This CDR3 comprises 15 residues. This CDR3 reads CASSTGLGERVEQYF. Written as DNA, the CDR3 is TGCGCCAGCAGCACGGGACTAGGCGAAAGGGTCGAGCAGTACTTC.

This rearrangement joins TRBV27 to TRBJ1-2, with a possible D match to TRBD1 (5 bases). The CDR3 has 16 residues. Trimming cost V 6 bases and J 4 bases, with 21 bases left between them. The germline gives CDR1 MNHEY, CDR2 SMNVEV (reference sequence). In DNA form, the CDR3 reads TGTGCCAGCAGCCCGAAGCAGGGTTGGCGGAGCTATGGCTACACCTTC. Translated, it gives CASSPKQGWRSYGYTF.

This chain uses TRBV23-1 with TRBJ2-3; 9 bases are a match to TRBD1. TRBV23-1 is an ORF for which the function is uncertain. This CDR3 region has 17 residues. V was clipped by 10 bases and J by 3 bases; unmatched bases: 17. CDR3 protein: CANTLNRTGVGTDTQYF. The CDR3 region has the DNA TGCGCCAACACGTTAAACCGGACAGGGGTTGGGACAGATACGCAGTATTTT.

V is TRBV30 and J is TRBJ1-1, with D hard to call. CDR3 length: 18 amino acids. The germline gives CDR1 GTSNPN, CDR2 SVGIG (reference sequence). V was pared by 2 bases and J by 1 base, with 23 bases between. CDR3 in amino acids: CAWSPVSLRYSPNTEAFF. The CDR3 nucleotides read TGTGCCTGGAGTCCTGTCTCTCTGCGGTATTCCCCGAACACTGAAGCTTTCTTT.

The rearrangement uses TRBV6-6 and TRBJ1-1, with 9 bases aligning to TRBD1. Losses at the gene ends were 5 bases for V and 6 bases for J; bases not matched to a gene: 10. This CDR3 contains 15 residues. Per germline, CDR1 MNHNY and CDR2 SVGAGI (reference sequence). The DNA of the CDR3 is TGTGCCAGCAGTGATCGGGACAGGGCGGCGCCTGAAGCTTTCTTT. It translates to CASSDRDRAAPEAFF.

The J gene is TRBJ2-3, the V gene TRBV6-1; 9 nucleotides align to TRBD2. V dropped 4 bases and J dropped 6; count of bases not matched to a gene: 11. The CDR3 loop spans 16 amino acids. Germline V gene data show CDR1 as MNHNS and CDR2 as SASEGT. The CDR3 loop reads CASSARPGLASDTQYF. CDR3 DNA: TGTGCCAGCAGTGCCCGCCCGGGACTAGCTTCGGATACGCAGTATTTT.

This clone was counted a few times. V and J are TRBV6-5 and TRBJ1-6; D ambiguous. Trimming cost V 6 bases and J 3 bases, with 12 bases left between them. From germline, CDR1 is MNHEY and CDR2 SVGAGI. The CDR3 consists of 15 residues. CDR3 DNA sequence: TGTGCCAGCAGAACAGACAATAACTATAATTCACCCCTCCACTTT. Amino acid sequence: CASRTDNNYNSPLHF.

Points on this clone: The same CDR3 is also encoded by other DNA sequences in this sample. V and J are TRBV9 and TRBJ2-1; 7 bases align to TRBD2. This CDR3 is 15 amino acids long. V trimming: 0 bases; J trimming: 4 bases; junction bases outside the gene matches: 4. Germline V lookup: CDR1 SGDLS, CDR2 YYNGEE. CDR3 residues: CASSVGLAEYNEQFF. The CDR3 nucleotides are TGTGCCAGCAGCGTAGGTCTAGCGGAATACAATGAGCAGTTCTTC.

The J gene is TRBJ2-7, the V gene TRBV28; 8 bases map to TRBD1. After removal of 5 bases from V and 1 base from J, the junction contained 4 bases not matched to a gene. This CDR3 contains 14 residues. Per the germline V gene, CDR1 is MDHEN and CDR2 is SYDVKM. CDR3 residues: CASSRQGSSYEQYF. The DNA of the CDR3 is TGTGCCAGCAGTCGACAGGGGTCTTCCTACGAGCAGTACTTC.

The genes are TRBV7-2 and TRBJ1-3; D remains ambiguous. This CDR3 has 14 residues. The germline V and J ends were trimmed by 5 bases and 0 bases, with 8 bases remaining between them. Germline values: CDR1 SGHTA, CDR2 FQGNSA. The CDR3 reads CASSPQISGNTIYF. The CDR3 nucleotides are TGTGCCAGCAGCCCACAGATCTCTGGAAACACCATATATTTT.

Notes on this clone: Additional DNA sequences in this sample encode the identical CDR3. The chain links TRBV7-2 to TRBJ1-3; 7 nucleotides line up with TRBD1. V shed 1 base, J shed 0 bases, and the junction held 6 bases outside the gene matches. The CDR3 has 17 residues. From germline, CDR1 is SGHTA and CDR2 FQGNSA. The CDR3 here is CASSLVGTALSGNTIYF. CDR3 nucleotide sequence: TGTGCCAGCAGCTTAGTCGGGACAGCGCTCTCTGGAAACACCATATATTTT. The full variable domain, in which reference TRBV7-2 and TRBJ1-3 provide the parts outside the CDR3, is GAGVSQSPSNKVTEKGKDVELRCDPISGHTALYWYRQSLGQGLEFLIYFQGNSAPDKSGLPSDRFSAERTGGSVSTLTIQRTQQEDSAVYLCASSLVGTALSGNTIYFGEGSWLTVV.

The sample holds one count of this clone. The V gene is TRBV6-6, the J gene TRBJ2-7; unclear D gene. Trimming shortened V by 6 bases and J by 3 bases, and 6 bases separated the two germline ends. This CDR3 region has 11 residues. CDR1 MNHNY and CDR2 SVGAGI come from the germline V gene (reference sequence). CDR3 nucleotide sequence: TGTGCCAGCAGGGAGTACTACGAGCAGTACTTC. Translation gives CASREYYEQYF.

The chain uses TRBV6-5 and TRBJ2-3; TRBD2 matches at 10 bases. This CDR3 spans 14 amino acids. After removal of 5 bases from V and 2 bases from J, the junction contained 1 base not matched to a gene. Germline V gives CDR1 MNHEY, CDR2 SVGAGI. This CDR3 reads CASSSGRDTDTQYF. The CDR3, as DNA: TGTGCCAGCAGTAGCGGGAGGGACACAGATACGCAGTATTTT.

CDR3 DNA: TGTGCCAGCAGCTTAGCGCACTCTCGGAACACCGGGGAGCTGTTTTTT. Translation gives CASSLAHSRNTGELFF. The V call is TRBV7-6, the J call TRBJ2-2; D is undetermined. Between the trimmed V and J ends, which lost 0 bases and 1 base, there was a span of 9 bases. Germline-derived CDR1 and CDR2 are SGHVS and FNYEAQ. This CDR3 contains 16 residues.

J is TRBJ1-1 and V is TRBV18; D might be TRBD1 (5 bases). Germline lookup yields CDR1 KGHSH and CDR2 LQKENI. With 4 bases removed from V and 1 base from J, the gap between germline ends came to 7 bases. The CDR3 loop spans 13 amino acids. The CDR3 here is CASSLDRNTEAFF. The CDR3 DNA reads as TGTGCCAGCTCACTAGACAGGAACACTGAAGCTTTCTTT.

The rearrangement uses TRBV10-3 and TRBJ2-1; 13 positions match TRBD2. The CDR3 runs to 15 residues. Germline CDR1 is ENHRY and CDR2 is SYGVKD. After removal of 7 bases from V and 6 bases from J, the junction contained 6 bases not matched to a gene. CDR3 sequence reads: CAIKPGLAGPNEQFF. The CDR3 DNA is TGTGCCATCAAACCGGGACTAGCGGGACCCAATGAGCAGTTCTTC.

The sample holds a few counts of this clone. This chain uses TRBV6-2 or TRBV6-3 with TRBJ2-7; TRBD2 agrees at 7 bases. The CDR3 loop spans 13 amino acids. J gave up 3 bases and V 5 bases, and 4 bases lay outside the gene matches. Germline V lookup: CDR1 MNHEY, CDR2 SVGEGT. The CDR3 spells CASSRPSGYEQYF. The CDR3 DNA reads TGTGCCAGCAGTAGGCCTAGCGGCTACGAGCAGTACTTC.

The chain combines TRBV5-8 with TRBJ1-5; 8 nucleotides agree with TRBD1. CDR1 is SGHTS and CDR2 is YDEGEE in the germline V gene. The V segment lost 2 bases and the J segment 5 bases; nucleotides outside the gene matches: 9. CDR3 length equals 16 residues. CDR3 nucleotide sequence: TGTGCCAGCAGCTTAAGAGACAGGGGATGGGATCAGCCCCAGCATTTT. This encodes CASSLRDRGWDQPQHF.

J is TRBJ2-3 and V is TRBV28; D may be TRBD1 (6 bases). Germline values: CDR1 MDHEN, CDR2 SYDVKM. This CDR3 has 15 amino acids. Trimming left V 6 bases short and J 5 bases short, with 18 bases between. The CDR3 DNA reads as TGTGCCAGCAGCTTTACAGGGATAAGAGAAGATACGCAGTATTTT. Amino acid sequence: CASSFTGIREDTQYF.

The rearrangement joins TRBV9 to TRBJ2-5; TRBD2 aligns across 9 bases. Losses at the gene ends were 0 bases for V and 5 bases for J; bases not matched to a gene: 8. The CDR3 extends over 16 amino acids. Germline-derived CDR1 and CDR2 are SGDLS and YYNGEE. The chain's CDR3 is CASSVGLAGWSETQYF. The DNA of the CDR3 is TGTGCCAGCAGCGTAGGGCTAGCGGGATGGTCGGAGACCCAGTACTTC.

The genes are TRBV28 and TRBJ1-1; no clear D. This CDR3 has 12 residues. Germline CDR1 reads MDHEN; CDR2 reads SYDVKM. V was trimmed by 7 bases and J by 8 bases, leaving 14 bases between them. The CDR3 sequence is CASNTRAWEAFF. Here the CDR3 DNA reads TGTGCCAGCAATACCCGAGCTTGGGAAGCTTTCTTT.